The sequence of this T cell receptor beta chain was determined in a study of blood T cell repertoires in COVID-19. As for the study in general: Nucleic acid was either cDNA or gDNA, and it came from T cells, B-cell-depleted T cells, or PBMCs.

Original handling: Using reference gene primer amplification, nucleated cell counts were estimated. TCRdb's copy holds only in-frame clones and misses some; the assay was immunoSEQ multiplex PCR. The V and J calls and clone size are taken from that table; D and trimming were inferred from the DNA. The sample has roughly 110,000 clones, approximately 90% seen once; the top ten hold around 6.5%. The CDR3 has 12 amino acids. Trimming pared 6 bases from V and 3 bases from J, leaving 8 bases between. Germline V CDR1 and CDR2: LNHDA, SQIVND (reference sequence). The specimen was peripheral blood. The sequence was collected from a middle-aged man with active or convalescent COVID-19. The chain joins TRBV19 to TRBJ1-2; D gene uncertain. The CDR3 DNA reads TGTGCCAGTAGGAGTCAGGACTATGGCTACACCTTC. Encoded protein: CASRSQDYGYTF.